The clone carrying this TCR beta chain was counted at least ten times. The data stem from a study of blood T cell repertoires in COVID-19. Method: immunoSEQ multiplex PCR; TCRdb's copy keeps in-frame clones and lacks some. The table has approximately 300,000 clones, around 85% seen once. CDR3 size: 15 residues. Germline values: CDR1 SGHTA, CDR2 FQGNSA. V was trimmed by 2 bases and J by 2 bases, leaving 13 bases between them. Researchers sorted participants into cohorts using their self-reported clinical history. Exposed study participants had met a COVID-19 case within 2 weeks before entry. The chain uses TRBV7-2 and TRBJ2-7; D uncertain. The sample comprised PBMCs or T cells enriched from blood (not recorded which). The clonotype was recovered from a woman in her 30s who had been exposed to COVID-19. The CDR3 DNA is TGTGCCAGCAGCTTATATGTCGAGGAGACCTACGAGCAGTACTTC. It translates to CASSLYVEETYEQYF.